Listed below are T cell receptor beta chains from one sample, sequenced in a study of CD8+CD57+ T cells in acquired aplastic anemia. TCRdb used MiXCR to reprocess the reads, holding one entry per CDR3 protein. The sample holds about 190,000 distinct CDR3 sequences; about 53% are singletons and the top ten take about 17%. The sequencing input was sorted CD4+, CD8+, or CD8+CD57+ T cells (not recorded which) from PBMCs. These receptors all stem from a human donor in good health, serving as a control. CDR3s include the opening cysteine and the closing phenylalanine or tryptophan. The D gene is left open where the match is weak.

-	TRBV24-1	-	CATSDFGPAQASFGETQYF
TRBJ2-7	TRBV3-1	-	CASSHSAGQYEQYF
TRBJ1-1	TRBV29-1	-	CSVEGQAPEAFF
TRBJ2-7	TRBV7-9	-	CASSLGRGSIPGREQYF
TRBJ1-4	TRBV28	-	CASSGGGGEKLFF
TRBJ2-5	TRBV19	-	CASSNPAVQETQYF
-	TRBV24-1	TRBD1	CATSNRGDRTQYF
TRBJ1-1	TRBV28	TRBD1	CATMTGGGTEAFF
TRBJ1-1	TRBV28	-	CASSRLRGGQRNTEAFF
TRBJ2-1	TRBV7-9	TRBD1	CASSLAGGSLNEQFF
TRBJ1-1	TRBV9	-	CASSGEGLLGGTEAFF
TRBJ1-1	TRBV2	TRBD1	CASSRQGAYTEAFF
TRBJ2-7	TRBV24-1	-	CATSDAESYEQYF
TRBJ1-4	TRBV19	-	CASSIQGKEKLFF
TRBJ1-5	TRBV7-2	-	CASSPQGNPERGQPQHF
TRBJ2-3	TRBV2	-	CASSSSQGSDTQYF
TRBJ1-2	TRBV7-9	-	CAGSRLGGYGYTF
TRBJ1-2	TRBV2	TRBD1	CASSVRGQGAGGYTF
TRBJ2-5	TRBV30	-	CAWSVGFGETQYF
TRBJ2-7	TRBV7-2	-	CASSAALGQAYEQYF
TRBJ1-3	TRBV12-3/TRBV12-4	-	CASNFWTAGNTIYF
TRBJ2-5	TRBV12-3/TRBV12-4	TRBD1	CASSNRDRGETQYF
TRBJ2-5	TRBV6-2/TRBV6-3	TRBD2	CAIRTSGWETQYF
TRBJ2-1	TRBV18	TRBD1	CASSPRGTGGSEQFF
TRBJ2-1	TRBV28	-	CASSFGGGRNERFF
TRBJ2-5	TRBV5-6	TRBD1	CASSSDRGRIGETQYF
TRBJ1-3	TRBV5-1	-	CASSLFAGNTIYF
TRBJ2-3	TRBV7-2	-	CASSLVTGADTQYF
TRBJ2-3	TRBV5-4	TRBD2	CASSGSGLAGGLDTQYF
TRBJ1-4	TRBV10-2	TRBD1	CASSGQTGGNEKLFF
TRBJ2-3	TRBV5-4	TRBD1	CASSQGARDTQYF
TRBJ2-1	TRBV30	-	CAWRSGGSSYNEQFF
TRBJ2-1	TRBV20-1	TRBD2	CSAGTSGGANEQFF
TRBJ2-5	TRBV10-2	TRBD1	CASNAGTGKETQYF
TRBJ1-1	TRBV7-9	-	CASSPFNGKGQNTEAFF
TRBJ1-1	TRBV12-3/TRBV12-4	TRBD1	CASRVPGQGKTFF
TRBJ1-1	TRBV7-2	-	CASSQTPAWGENSNTEAFF
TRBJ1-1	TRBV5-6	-	CASSLGMNTEAFF
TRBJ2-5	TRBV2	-	CATSDFGVSRQREETQYF
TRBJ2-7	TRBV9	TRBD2	CASSLGGGGGYEQYF
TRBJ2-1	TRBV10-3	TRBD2	CAISLAGGLSYNEQFF
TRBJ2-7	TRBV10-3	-	CAISDPRERPLPYF
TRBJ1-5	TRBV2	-	CASSVDGYSNQPQHF
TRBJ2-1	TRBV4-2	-	CASSHPPGLTNEQFF
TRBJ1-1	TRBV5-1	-	CASSLDGRTNTEAFF
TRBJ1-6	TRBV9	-	CASSPPGAGGSPLHF
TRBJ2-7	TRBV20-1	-	CSALLQGYEQYF
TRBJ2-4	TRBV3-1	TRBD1	CASSAGGRDSQNIQYF
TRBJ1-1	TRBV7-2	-	CASSWGHQTGEAFF
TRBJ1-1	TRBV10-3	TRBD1	CAISYDRGTEAFF
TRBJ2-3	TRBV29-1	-	CSVGPDADTQYF